Listed below are T cell receptor beta chains from one sample, sequenced in a study of T cell responses to AZD1222 COVID-19 vaccine. The table came from immunoSEQ multiplex PCR; TCRdb's copy has only in-frame clones and leaves some out. The data show over 85,000 clones, with just under 95% seen just once and over 2% held by the top ten. The sample in question was peripheral blood, obtained 28 days after the second AZD1222 dose. The source of these receptors is an adult who received the AZD1222 COVID-19 vaccine. The CDR3 runs from the conserved cysteine through the conserved F or W. Each record gives: V gene, clone size, D gene, J gene, CDR3 protein, CDR3 DNA. A D gene is named only where the DNA matches it firmly. Expanded clones get a size class; other rows say once, few or many, or leave the size out.

V: TRBV29-1
size: -
D: -
J: TRBJ1-1
CDR3: CSSCPQGSTEAFF
DNA: TGCAGCTCCTGTCCACAGGGCTCCACTGAAGCTTTCTTT

V: TRBV24-1
size: -
D: TRBD1
J: TRBJ1-5
CDR3: CATGGQGYNQPQHF
DNA: TGTGCCACGGGGGGACAGGGGTACAATCAGCCCCAGCATTTT

V: TRBV10-1
size: -
D: -
J: TRBJ2-5
CDR3: CASSGSGVQETQYF
DNA: TGCGCCAGCAGTGGATCGGGGGTCCAAGAGACCCAGTACTTC

V: TRBV19
size: -
D: -
J: TRBJ1-6
CDR3: CASRETGFYNSPLHF
DNA: TGTGCCAGTCGGGAAACAGGGTTTTATAATTCACCCCTCCACTTT

V: TRBV6-6
size: -
D: -
J: TRBJ2-3
CDR3: CASSYLHFRSTDTQYF
DNA: TGTGCCAGCAGTTACTTGCACTTTCGAAGCACAGATACGCAGTATTTT

V: TRBV28
size: -
D: -
J: TRBJ2-7
CDR3: CASGDGLYEQYF
DNA: TGTGCCAGCGGGGACGGACTCTACGAGCAGTACTTC

V: TRBV2
size: -
D: -
J: TRBJ2-5
CDR3: CASWGSQETQYF
DNA: TGTGCCAGCTGGGGGAGCCAAGAGACCCAGTACTTC

V: TRBV7-6
size: -
D: -
J: TRBJ1-5
CDR3: CASSSGPDQPQHF
DNA: TGTGCCAGCAGCTCCGGACCGGATCAGCCCCAGCATTTT

V: TRBV11-3
size: -
D: -
J: TRBJ2-2
CDR3: CASSLGTAYTGELFF
DNA: TGTGCCAGCAGCTTGGGAACAGCGTACACCGGGGAGCTGTTTTTT

V: TRBV11-2
size: -
D: -
J: TRBJ1-6
CDR3: CASSSNIRVINSPLHF
DNA: TGTGCCAGCAGCTCCAATATCCGGGTCATAAATTCACCCCTCCACTTT

V: TRBV3-1/TRBV3-2
size: -
D: -
J: TRBJ2-7
CDR3: CASSLPSGEQYF
DNA: TGTGCCAGCAGCCTCCCAAGCGGCGAGCAGTACTTC

V: TRBV7-9
size: -
D: -
J: TRBJ1-4
CDR3: CASSLGAAINEKLFF
DNA: TGTGCCAGCAGCTTAGGGGCCGCAATTAATGAAAAACTGTTTTTT

V: TRBV5-1
size: -
D: -
J: TRBJ2-5
CDR3: CASSLDVEETQYF
DNA: TGCGCCAGCAGCTTGGACGTTGAAGAGACCCAGTACTTC

V: TRBV6-6
size: -
D: TRBD1
J: TRBJ1-1
CDR3: CASSPRGQGVTEAFF
DNA: TGTGCCAGCAGCCCACGCGGGCAGGGGGTTACTGAAGCTTTCTTT

V: TRBV7-8
size: -
D: -
J: TRBJ1-2
CDR3: CASSLARIGQAYGYTF
DNA: TGTGCCAGCAGCTTAGCGCGCATAGGACAAGCCTATGGCTACACCTTC

V: TRBV5-1
size: -
D: -
J: TRBJ2-2
CDR3: CASSLEPVGTGELFF
DNA: TGCGCCAGCAGCTTGGAACCGGTCGGCACCGGGGAGCTGTTTTTT

V: TRBV6-4
size: -
D: TRBD2
J: TRBJ2-3
CDR3: CASSGGGGADSTDTQYF
DNA: TGTGCCAGCAGTGGCGGCGGGGGGGCAGATAGCACAGATACGCAGTATTTT

V: TRBV7-9
size: -
D: -
J: TRBJ1-6
CDR3: CASAKDAYNSPLHF
DNA: TGTGCCAGCGCCAAGGACGCCTATAATTCACCCCTCCACTTT

V: TRBV5-4
size: -
D: TRBD1
J: TRBJ1-1
CDR3: CASSLGGQGYEAFF
DNA: TGTGCCAGCAGCCTAGGGGGACAGGGGTATGAAGCTTTCTTT

V: TRBV5-1
size: once
D: -
J: TRBJ1-1
CDR3: CASKPKTENTEAFF
DNA: TGCGCCAGCAAACCTAAGACGGAGAACACTGAAGCTTTCTTT

V: TRBV9
size: -
D: TRBD1
J: TRBJ2-7
CDR3: CASSVGDRPYEQYF
DNA: TGTGCCAGCAGCGTAGGGGACAGGCCCTACGAGCAGTACTTC

V: TRBV9
size: once
D: -
J: TRBJ1-4
CDR3: CASSAAPGRNEKLFF
DNA: TGTGCCAGCAGCGCAGCCCCCGGGAGGAATGAAAAACTGTTTTTT

V: TRBV2
size: -
D: TRBD1
J: TRBJ1-5
CDR3: CASSGQGGGPQHF
DNA: TGTGCCAGCAGTGGACAGGGCGGGGGGCCCCAGCATTTT

V: TRBV6-5
size: -
D: -
J: TRBJ1-4
CDR3: CASSRGVRWGEKLFF
DNA: TGTGCCAGCAGTCGGGGGGTTCGTTGGGGTGAAAAACTGTTTTTT

V: TRBV21-1
size: -
D: -
J: TRBJ1-1
CDR3: CASTNRKLAGAAFF
DNA: TGTGCCAGCACCAACAGGAAATTGGCAGGCGCGGCTTTCTTT

V: TRBV20-1
size: -
D: TRBD1
J: TRBJ1-2
CDR3: CSASSQGAGSYGYTF
DNA: TGCAGTGCTAGTTCCCAGGGGGCCGGGAGCTATGGCTACACCTTC

V: TRBV4-3
size: -
D: -
J: TRBJ1-2
CDR3: CASSQLVGGDGAGYGYTF
DNA: TGCGCCAGCAGCCAGCTCGTAGGGGGGGACGGAGCTGGCTATGGCTACACCTTC

V: TRBV18
size: -
D: TRBD2
J: TRBJ2-7
CDR3: CASKEASGPYEQYF
DNA: TGTGCCAGCAAAGAGGCTAGCGGACCCTACGAGCAGTACTTC

V: TRBV4-1
size: -
D: TRBD1
J: TRBJ1-2
CDR3: CASSQDHRGRGYTF
DNA: TGCGCCAGCAGCCAAGATCACAGGGGTAGAGGCTACACCTTC

V: TRBV19
size: -
D: -
J: TRBJ1-1
CDR3: CASSLGFGGSGTEAFF
DNA: TGTGCCAGTAGCCTCGGATTCGGGGGGTCCGGCACTGAAGCTTTCTTT

V: TRBV24-1
size: -
D: TRBD1
J: TRBJ2-7
CDR3: CATSDLRQGANEQYF
DNA: TGTGCCACCAGTGATTTAAGGCAGGGGGCGAATGAGCAGTACTTC

V: TRBV7-2
size: -
D: -
J: TRBJ2-7
CDR3: CASSSWEQGVYEQYF
DNA: TGTGCCAGCAGCTCCTGGGAACAGGGAGTCTACGAGCAGTACTTC

V: TRBV18
size: -
D: TRBD1
J: TRBJ2-2
CDR3: CASSLGQVATGELFF
DNA: TGTGCCAGCTCACTCGGACAGGTCGCCACCGGGGAGCTGTTTTTT

V: TRBV7-8
size: -
D: -
J: TRBJ1-5
CDR3: CASSLSGIQPQHF
DNA: TGTGCCAGCAGCTTATCAGGGATTCAGCCCCAGCATTTT

V: TRBV5-1
size: -
D: TRBD2
J: TRBJ2-1
CDR3: CASSLGVGLAGSNEQFF
DNA: TGCGCCAGCAGTTTAGGGGTCGGACTAGCGGGTAGCAATGAGCAGTTCTTC

V: TRBV4-1
size: few
D: -
J: TRBJ2-2
CDR3: CASSQVFPRTNTGELFF
DNA: TGCGCCAGCAGCCAAGTGTTCCCGCGGACGAACACCGGGGAGCTGTTTTTT

V: TRBV7-2
size: -
D: TRBD1
J: TRBJ1-2
CDR3: CASSSGTQTGHYGYTF
DNA: TGTGCCAGCAGCTCCGGAACACAGACAGGGCACTATGGCTACACCTTC

V: TRBV4-1
size: -
D: -
J: TRBJ2-2
CDR3: CASSQEGSGTGELFF
DNA: TGCGCCAGCAGCCAGGAGGGGTCGGGCACCGGGGAGCTGTTTTTT

V: TRBV3-1/TRBV3-2
size: -
D: -
J: TRBJ2-5
CDR3: CASGSGQETQYF
DNA: TGTGCCAGCGGTTCGGGCCAAGAGACCCAGTACTTC

V: TRBV6-5
size: few
D: -
J: TRBJ1-2
CDR3: CASAQNAAYGYTF
DNA: TGTGCCAGTGCCCAAAATGCGGCCTATGGCTACACCTTC

V: TRBV5-5
size: -
D: -
J: TRBJ1-5
CDR3: CASSLAGTSYSNQPQHF
DNA: TGTGCCAGCAGCTTGGCCGGCACGAGCTATAGCAATCAGCCCCAGCATTTT

V: TRBV10-1
size: -
D: -
J: TRBJ1-2
CDR3: CASSEQGRYGYTF
DNA: TGCGCCAGCAGTGAGCAGGGGCGCTATGGCTACACCTTC

V: TRBV7-9
size: -
D: TRBD1
J: TRBJ2-7
CDR3: CASSPASGQLLGEQYF
DNA: TGTGCCAGCAGTCCTGCCTCGGGACAGTTACTGGGCGAGCAGTACTTC

V: TRBV18
size: -
D: TRBD1
J: TRBJ2-1
CDR3: CASSFEQGVNEQFF
DNA: TGTGCCAGCTCATTCGAGCAGGGGGTCAATGAGCAGTTCTTC

V: TRBV7-9
size: -
D: TRBD1
J: TRBJ1-2
CDR3: CASSLVPDPTGGYGYTF
DNA: TGTGCCAGCAGCTTAGTCCCCGACCCGACAGGGGGGTATGGCTACACCTTC

V: TRBV4-2
size: -
D: TRBD2
J: TRBJ2-5
CDR3: CASSPRGTGGQETQYF
DNA: TGTGCCAGCAGCCCCCGCGGGACGGGGGGACAAGAGACCCAGTACTTC

V: TRBV6-1
size: -
D: -
J: TRBJ1-1
CDR3: CASSDRRPGTEAFF
DNA: TGTGCCAGCAGTGACAGGAGGCCGGGCACTGAAGCTTTCTTT

V: TRBV7-9
size: -
D: -
J: TRBJ1-1
CDR3: CASSPPSYTEAFF
DNA: TGTGCCAGCAGCCCGCCCTCATACACTGAAGCTTTCTTT

V: TRBV5-1
size: few
D: TRBD2
J: TRBJ2-3
CDR3: CASSSGTSGGRTDTQYF
DNA: TGCGCCAGCAGCTCAGGGACTAGCGGGGGGCGCACAGATACGCAGTATTTT

V: TRBV5-1
size: -
D: -
J: TRBJ1-1
CDR3: CASRMGSSKNTEAFF
DNA: TGCGCCAGCAGAATGGGGAGCTCTAAGAACACTGAAGCTTTCTTT

V: TRBV20-1
size: once
D: -
J: TRBJ1-2
CDR3: CSARMTGYTF
DNA: TGCAGTGCTAGAATGACAGGCTACACCTTC

V: TRBV4-1
size: once
D: -
J: TRBJ2-7
CDR3: CASSQVSGPGEQYF
DNA: TGCGCCAGCAGCCAAGTGTCAGGACCTGGGGAGCAGTACTTC

V: TRBV10-3
size: once
D: -
J: TRBJ2-3
CDR3: CAIGSTDTQYF
DNA: TGTGCCATCGGCAGCACAGATACGCAGTATTTT

V: TRBV12-3/TRBV12-4
size: once
D: TRBD1
J: TRBJ1-2
CDR3: CASTPRGLSGYTF
DNA: TGTGCCAGCACCCCTAGGGGGCTGAGTGGCTACACCTTC

V: TRBV5-1
size: -
D: -
J: TRBJ2-3
CDR3: CASSFGPTDTQYF
DNA: TGCGCCAGCAGCTTTGGACCCACAGATACGCAGTATTTT

V: TRBV12-3/TRBV12-4
size: -
D: TRBD1
J: TRBJ2-2
CDR3: CAGQGANTGELFF
DNA: TGTGCCGGACAGGGGGCTAACACCGGGGAGCTGTTTTTT

V: TRBV27
size: -
D: -
J: TRBJ1-5
CDR3: CASSDSKRNQPQHF
DNA: TGTGCCAGCAGCGACTCAAAGCGCAATCAGCCCCAGCATTTT

V: TRBV2
size: -
D: -
J: TRBJ2-7
CDR3: CASSDTGRSSYEQYF
DNA: TGTGCCAGCAGTGATACAGGTCGTAGCTCCTACGAGCAGTACTTC

V: TRBV9
size: -
D: TRBD2
J: TRBJ2-1
CDR3: CASNRLAGGSEQFF
DNA: TGTGCCAGCAACCGACTAGCGGGGGGATCTGAGCAGTTCTTC

V: TRBV9
size: once
D: -
J: TRBJ2-7
CDR3: CASSGVGWGSGEQYF
DNA: TGTGCCAGCAGCGGCGTGGGGTGGGGATCGGGGGAGCAGTACTTC